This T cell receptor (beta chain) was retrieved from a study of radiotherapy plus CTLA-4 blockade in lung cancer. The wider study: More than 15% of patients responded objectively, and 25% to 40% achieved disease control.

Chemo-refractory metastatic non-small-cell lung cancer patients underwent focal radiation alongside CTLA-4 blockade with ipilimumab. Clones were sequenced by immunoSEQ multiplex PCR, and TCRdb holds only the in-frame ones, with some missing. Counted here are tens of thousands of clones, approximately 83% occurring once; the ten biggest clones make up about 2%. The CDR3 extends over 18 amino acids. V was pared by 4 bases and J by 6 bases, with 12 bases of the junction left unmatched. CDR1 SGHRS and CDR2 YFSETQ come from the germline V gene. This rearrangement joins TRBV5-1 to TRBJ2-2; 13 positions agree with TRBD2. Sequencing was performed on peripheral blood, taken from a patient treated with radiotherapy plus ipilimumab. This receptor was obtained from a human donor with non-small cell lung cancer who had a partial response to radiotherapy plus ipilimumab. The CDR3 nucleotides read TGCGCCAGCAGCAAGGTACTAGCGGGAGGGCCAAGCTCCGGGGAGCTGTTTTTT. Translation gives CASSKVLAGGPSSGELFF.